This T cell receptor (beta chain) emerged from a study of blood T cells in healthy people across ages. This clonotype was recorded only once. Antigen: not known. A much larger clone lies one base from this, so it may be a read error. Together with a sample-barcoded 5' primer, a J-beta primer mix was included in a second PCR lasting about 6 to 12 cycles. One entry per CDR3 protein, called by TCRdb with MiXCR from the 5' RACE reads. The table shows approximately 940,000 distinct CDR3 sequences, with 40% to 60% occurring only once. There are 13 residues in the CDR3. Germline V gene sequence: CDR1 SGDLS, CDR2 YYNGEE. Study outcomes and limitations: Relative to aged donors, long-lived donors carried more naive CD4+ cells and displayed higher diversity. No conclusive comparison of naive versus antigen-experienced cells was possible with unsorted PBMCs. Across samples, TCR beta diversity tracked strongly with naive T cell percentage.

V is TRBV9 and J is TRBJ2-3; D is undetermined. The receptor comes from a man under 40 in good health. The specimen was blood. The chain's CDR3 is CASSVDRTDTRYF. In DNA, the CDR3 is TGTGCCAGCAGCGTAGATCGCACAGATACGCGGTATTTT.